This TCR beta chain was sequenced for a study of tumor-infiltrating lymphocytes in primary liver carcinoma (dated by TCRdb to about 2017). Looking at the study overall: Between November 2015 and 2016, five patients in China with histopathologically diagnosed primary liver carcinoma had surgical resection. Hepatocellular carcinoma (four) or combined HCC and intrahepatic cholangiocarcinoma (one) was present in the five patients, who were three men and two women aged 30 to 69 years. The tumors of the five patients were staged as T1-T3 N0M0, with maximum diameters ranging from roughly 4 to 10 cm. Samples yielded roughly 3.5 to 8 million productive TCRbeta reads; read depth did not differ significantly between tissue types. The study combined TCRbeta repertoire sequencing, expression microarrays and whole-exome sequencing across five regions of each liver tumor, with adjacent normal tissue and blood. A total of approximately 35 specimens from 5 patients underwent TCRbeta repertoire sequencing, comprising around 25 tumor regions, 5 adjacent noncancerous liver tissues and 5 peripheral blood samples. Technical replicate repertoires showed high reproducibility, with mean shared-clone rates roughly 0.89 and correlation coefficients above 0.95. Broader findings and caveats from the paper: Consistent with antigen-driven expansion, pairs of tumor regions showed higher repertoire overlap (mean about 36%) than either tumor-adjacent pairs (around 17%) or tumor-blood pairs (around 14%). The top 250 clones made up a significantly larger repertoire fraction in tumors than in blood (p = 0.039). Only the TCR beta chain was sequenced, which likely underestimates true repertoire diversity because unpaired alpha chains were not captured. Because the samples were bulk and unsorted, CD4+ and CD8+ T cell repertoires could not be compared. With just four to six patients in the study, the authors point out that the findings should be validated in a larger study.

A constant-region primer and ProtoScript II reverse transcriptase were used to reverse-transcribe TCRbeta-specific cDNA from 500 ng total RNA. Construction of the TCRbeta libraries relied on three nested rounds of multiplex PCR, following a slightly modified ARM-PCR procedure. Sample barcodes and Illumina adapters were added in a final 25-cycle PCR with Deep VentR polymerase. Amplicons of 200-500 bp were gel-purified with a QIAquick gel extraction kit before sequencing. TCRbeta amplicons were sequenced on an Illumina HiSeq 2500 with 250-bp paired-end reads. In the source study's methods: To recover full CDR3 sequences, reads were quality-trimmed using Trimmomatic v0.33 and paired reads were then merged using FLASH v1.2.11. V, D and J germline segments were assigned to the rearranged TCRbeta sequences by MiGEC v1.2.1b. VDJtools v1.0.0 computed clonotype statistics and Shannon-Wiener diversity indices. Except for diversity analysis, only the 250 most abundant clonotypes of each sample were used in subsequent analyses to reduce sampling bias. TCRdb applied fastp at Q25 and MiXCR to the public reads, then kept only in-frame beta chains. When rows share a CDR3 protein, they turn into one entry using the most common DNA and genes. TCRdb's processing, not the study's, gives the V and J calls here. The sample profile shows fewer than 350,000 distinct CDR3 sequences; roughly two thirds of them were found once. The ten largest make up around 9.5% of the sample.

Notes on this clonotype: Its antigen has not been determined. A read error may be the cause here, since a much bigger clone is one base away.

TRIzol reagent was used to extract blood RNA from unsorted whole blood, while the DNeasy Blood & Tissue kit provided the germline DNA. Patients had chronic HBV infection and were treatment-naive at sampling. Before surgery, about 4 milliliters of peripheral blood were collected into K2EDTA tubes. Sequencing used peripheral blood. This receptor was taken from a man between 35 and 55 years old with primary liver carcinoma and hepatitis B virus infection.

The encoded CDR3 is CASTPSSGRDTGELFF. The nucleotide sequence reads TGTGCCAGCACTCCTTCTAGCGGGAGGGACACCGGGGAGCTGTTTTTT. Here the chain combines TRBV28 and TRBJ2-2, with 12 middle bases fitting TRBD2. In the germline V gene, CDR1 corresponds to MDHEN and CDR2 to SYDVKM. The V end gives up 7 bases and the J end 3 bases, leaving 6 bases in the junction not matched to a gene. The CDR3 numbers 16 residues from cysteine through phenylalanine. This entry keeps only the CDR3 DNA: 48 bases, framed from base 1.